Shown below are 24 T cell receptor beta chains from a single sample sequenced in a study of control samples from healthy donors and cancer patients. Repertoires were generated with immunoSEQ multiplex PCR, while TCRdb's copy carries only in-frame clones and drops some. Altogether 120,000 to 150,000 clones are present, about 89% being singletons, with the ten largest covering approximately 7%. Sequencing was performed on blood. The source of these receptors is a young man in good health.

The chain carries TRBV19 and TRBJ1-5; 9 bases agree with TRBD1. CDR1 is LNHDA and CDR2 is SQIVND in the germline V gene (reference sequence). The CDR3 consists of 16 residues. V lost 7 bases, J lost 5 bases, and 12 bases stayed unmatched. CDR3 coding DNA: TGTGCCAGTAAAGAGTTCGGACAGGGGACCGATCAGCCCCAGCATTTT. It codes for CASKEFGQGTDQPQHF.

This clone was counted a single time. The J gene is TRBJ2-5, the V gene TRBV9, with D tentatively TRBD2 (7 bases). This CDR3 has 17 amino acids. Germline loops: CDR1 SGDLS, CDR2 YYNGEE. With 0 bases removed from V and 5 bases from J, the gap between germline ends came to 20 bases. DNA of the CDR3: TGTGCCAGCAGCGTAGACGAGGGGGGGCCCCTCCGGGAGACCCAGTACTTC. Its translation is CASSVDEGGPLRETQYF.

This clone was seen a single time. The V and J genes are TRBV7-2 and TRBJ2-3; TRBD2 matches at 10 bases. The CDR3 length is 19 residues. Per the germline V gene, CDR1 is SGHTA and CDR2 is FQGNSA. The V segment lost 1 base and the J segment 4 bases; nucleotides outside the gene matches: 14. The CDR3 loop reads CASSLGVVGSSGGSDTQYF. DNA of the CDR3: TGTGCCAGCAGCTTAGGGGTGGTTGGGTCTAGCGGGGGCTCAGATACGCAGTATTTT. Full variable domain (outside the CDR3, taken from reference TRBV7-2 and TRBJ2-3): GAGVSQSPSNKVTEKGKDVELRCDPISGHTALYWYRQSLGQGLEFLIYFQGNSAPDKSGLPSDRFSAERTGGSVSTLTIQRTQQEDSAVYLCASSLGVVGSSGGSDTQYFGPGTRLTVL.

The chain is built from TRBV20-1 and TRBJ2-2, with D unclear. The germline V gene encodes CDR1 DFQATT and CDR2 SNEGSKA (reference sequence). V was trimmed by 3 bases and J by 5 bases, leaving 10 bases between them. The CDR3 has 13 residues. The CDR3 reads CSASYTVTGELFF. DNA of the CDR3: TGCAGTGCTAGTTACACAGTGACCGGGGAGCTGTTTTTT.

The chain employs TRBV19 and TRBJ1-5; no definite D call. Germline V gene sequence: CDR1 LNHDA, CDR2 SQIVND (reference sequence). The CDR3 extends over 10 amino acids. The V end was cut by 7 bases, the J end by 8 bases, with 6 bases between. The CDR3 bases are TGTGCCAGTACGTTCAAGCCCCAGCATTTT. Protein: CASTFKPQHF. The full variable domain, with the rest looked up from reference TRBV19 and TRBJ1-5, is DGGITQSPKYLFRKEGQNVTLSCEQNLNHDAMYWYRQDPGQGLRLIYYSQIVNDFQKGDIAEGYSVSREKKESFPLTVTSAQKNPTAFYLCASTFKPQHFGDGTRLSIL.

The chain carries TRBV4-1 and TRBJ2-7; 11 bases are a match to TRBD1. Trimming at V came to 5 bases and at J to 3 bases, leaving 6 bases not matched to a gene. The V gene's germline CDR1 is MGHRA and CDR2 YSYEKL. CDR3 length equals 15 residues. The CDR3 DNA is TGCGCCAGCAGCAATACCGGGACAGGGGGCTACGAGCAGTACTTC. It yields the protein CASSNTGTGGYEQYF.

J is TRBJ2-7 and V is TRBV10-3, with D tentatively TRBD1 (7 bases). The CDR3 is 15 amino acids. Germline loops: CDR1 ENHRY, CDR2 SYGVKD. Between the trimmed V and J ends, which lost 4 bases and 4 bases, there was a span of 17 bases. CDR3 sequence: CAISGGTGEAYEQYF. The CDR3 nucleotides are TGTGCCATCAGTGGGGGAACAGGGGAGGCATACGAGCAGTACTTC.

The J gene is TRBJ2-3, the V gene TRBV4-1; D possibly corresponds to TRBD2 (6 bases). V gave up 4 bases and J gave up 8 bases, with 10 bases separating them. Germline V gene data show CDR1 as MGHRA and CDR2 as YSYEKL. There are 12 residues in the CDR3. The CDR3 nucleotides read TGCGCCAGCAGCCTGATCGGGAGTACGCAGTATTTT. As protein: CASSLIGSTQYF.

This clone appeared once. Mismatch with germline at one junction end may stem from a read error. The rearrangement joins TRBV11-2 to TRBJ1-2; D uncertain. The CDR3 extends over 14 amino acids. The germline V gene has CDR1 SGHAT and CDR2 FQNNGV. The CDR3 spells CANSPTIGEDGYTF. The CDR3 DNA reads as TGTGCCAACAGCCCCACAATCGGGGAGGATGGCTACACCTTC.

Only one count was recorded for this clone. CDR3 residues: CASSQDDTSYEQYF. The DNA for the CDR3 is TGCGCCAGCAGCCAAGATGACACTTCCTACGAGCAGTACTTC. The V and J genes are TRBV4-3 and TRBJ2-7; no clear D. CDR1 and CDR2 from the germline V gene are LGHNA and YSLEER. The CDR3 runs to 14 residues. Between the trimmed V and J ends, which lost 0 bases and 1 base, there was a span of 7 bases.

The chain joins TRBV30 to TRBJ2-5; no definite D call. This CDR3 region has 13 residues. Deletions cut 0 bases from V and 5 bases from J, with 10 bases between. Germline CDR1 and CDR2: GTSNPN and SVGIG (reference sequence). The DNA of the CDR3 is TGTGCCTGGAGTGTGGCGGATGGGGAGACCCAGTACTTC. Protein sequence: CAWSVADGETQYF. Full variable domain (rest looked up from reference TRBV30 and TRBJ2-5): SQTIHQWPATLVQPVGSPLSLECTVEGTSNPNLYWYRQAAGRGLQLLFYSVGIGQISSEVPQNLSASRPQDRQFILSSKKLLLSDSGFYLCAWSVADGETQYFGPGTRLLVL.

CDR3 sequence reads: CASSLDTYEIYEQYF. CDR3 DNA sequence: TGCGCCAGCAGCTTGGACACCTACGAAATCTACGAGCAGTACTTC. The chain is built from TRBV5-1 and TRBJ2-7; D remains unclear. Germline V gene sequence: CDR1 SGHRS, CDR2 YFSETQ. Trimming pared 0 bases from V and 3 bases from J, leaving 13 bases between. This CDR3 spans 15 amino acids.

A single count supports this clone. V is TRBV3-1 (or the pseudogene TRBV3-2) and J is TRBJ1-2; 12 bases align to TRBD1. CDR1 and CDR2 from the germline V gene are LGHDT and YNNKEL (reference sequence). The V and J ends lost 0 bases and 8 bases, in that order; junction bases with no gene match: 10. The CDR3 length is 17 residues. The CDR3 nucleotides are TGTGCCAGCAGCCAAGATGGGGGACAGGGGGCGCATCAGGGCTACACCTTC. Its translation: CASSQDGGQGAHQGYTF.

The chain combines TRBV6-1 with TRBJ1-4; 8 nucleotides match TRBD1. V lost 1 base, J lost 8 bases, and 3 bases stayed unmatched. Germline V gene lookup returns CDR1 MNHNS and CDR2 SASEGT. The CDR3 spans 14 residues. The CDR3 DNA follows: TGTGCCAGCAGTGAAGGGACAGGGCGGGAAAAACTGTTTTTT. Its protein product is CASSEGTGREKLFF.

The chain combines TRBV7-2 with TRBJ1-5; D not resolved. Germline-derived CDR1 and CDR2 are SGHTA and FQGNSA. The V end was cut by 5 bases, the J end by 5 bases, with 13 bases between. This CDR3 comprises 14 residues. This CDR3 reads CASSPPGRYQPQHF. Written as DNA, the CDR3 is TGTGCCAGCAGCCCCCCTGGCAGGTATCAGCCCCAGCATTTT.

The rearrangement links TRBV19 to TRBJ1-5; D is uncertain. V was shortened by 3 bases and J by 2 bases, with 14 bases between the two germline ends. CDR3 size: 16 residues. Germline assignment: CDR1 LNHDA and CDR2 SQIVND (reference sequence). CDR3 sequence (DNA): TGTGCCAGTAGTATCGTCGGGAGATTAGGCAATCAGCCCCAGCATTTT. Translated: CASSIVGRLGNQPQHF. The whole variable domain, remainder taken from reference TRBV19 and TRBJ1-5, is DGGITQSPKYLFRKEGQNVTLSCEQNLNHDAMYWYRQDPGQGLRLIYYSQIVNDFQKGDIAEGYSVSREKKESFPLTVTSAQKNPTAFYLCASSIVGRLGNQPQHFGDGTRLSIL.

The gene calls are TRBV7-6 and TRBJ2-7; 10 positions match TRBD2. Per the germline V gene, CDR1 is SGHVS and CDR2 is FNYEAQ. This CDR3 region has 18 residues. V was clipped by 1 base and J by 4 bases; unmatched bases: 13. The CDR3 DNA sequence: TGTGCCAGCAGCTTAGATCCTAGCGGGGGCCCCTCTAGGTACGAGCAGTACTTC. It yields the protein CASSLDPSGGPSRYEQYF.

Concerning this clone itself: Other DNA sequences in this sample translate to the same CDR3. The chain has TRBV4-1 and TRBJ2-5; TRBD2 might be the D (6 bases). CDR1 and CDR2 (germline): MGHRA, YSYEKL. The CDR3 is 13 amino acids. The V gene lost 1 base and the J gene lost 4 bases, with 7 bases spanning the gap. CDR3 amino acids: CASSQVGGETQYF. DNA of the CDR3: TGCGCCAGCAGCCAAGTGGGGGGAGAGACCCAGTACTTC.

V and J are TRBV27 and TRBJ2-3, with TRBD2 identical over 7 bases. The J segment lost 2 bases and the V segment lost 5 bases, leaving 4 bases of the junction unmatched. The CDR3 has 14 amino acids. Germline V CDR1 and CDR2: MNHEY, SMNVEV (reference sequence). CDR3 in DNA: TGTGCCAGCAGTCTTAGCGGGCACACAGATACGCAGTATTTT. Its protein is CASSLSGHTDTQYF.

The chain uses TRBV6-5 and TRBJ2-5; D is ambiguous. V was shortened by 2 bases and J by 5 bases, with 9 bases between the two germline ends. CDR1 is MNHEY, CDR2 SVGAGI, per germline. This CDR3 region has 13 residues. The CDR3 bases are TGTGCCAGCAGTTACGCAAGTTTGGAGACCCAGTACTTC. Its translation: CASSYASLETQYF.

A few counts support this clone. This sequence joins TRBV29-1 and TRBJ2-5; D is perhaps TRBD2 (6 bases). V was pared by 5 bases and J by 1 base, with 11 bases between. CDR3 length equals 13 residues. CDR1 and CDR2 from the germline V gene are SQVTM and ANQGSEA. CDR3 amino acids: CSVRERVQETQYF. The CDR3 coding sequence is TGCAGCGTTAGAGAGCGGGTCCAAGAGACCCAGTACTTC.

The CDR3 coding sequence is TGTGCCAGCAGTTACTCGAGAGGGTACACTGAAGCTTTCTTT. It yields the protein CASSYSRGYTEAFF. This chain links TRBV6-6 with TRBJ1-1; no reliable D call. Germline values: CDR1 MNHNY, CDR2 SVGAGI (reference sequence). V lost 0 bases, J lost 3 bases, and 8 bases lay in between. CDR3 length equals 14 residues.

The chain employs TRBV19 and TRBJ1-4, with D unresolved. CDR1 and CDR2 (germline): LNHDA, SQIVND (reference sequence). The CDR3 length is 14 residues. V was pared by 4 bases and J by 8 bases, with 14 bases between. CDR3 region: CASSKRAAEEKLFF. The CDR3 DNA follows: TGTGCCAGTAGTAAAAGGGCGGCGGAGGAAAAACTGTTTTTT.

This chain connects TRBV5-1 to TRBJ2-1; TRBD2 agrees at 7 bases. V shed 0 bases and J 4 bases; nucleotides not matched to a gene: 7. This CDR3 region has 16 residues. Germline-derived CDR1 and CDR2 are SGHRS and YFSETQ. CDR3: CASSLVGLAEYNEQFF. DNA for the CDR3: TGCGCCAGCAGCTTGGTGGGCCTAGCGGAGTACAATGAGCAGTTCTTC.